This T cell receptor (beta chain) is from a study of blood T cell repertoires in COVID-19. Study summary: From the United States, Italy and Spain came samples of acute and convalescent COVID-19. Sample material is recorded as cDNA or gDNA derived from T cells, B-cell-depleted T cells, or PBMCs.

Per the study methods: Reference gene primers were amplified, and this amplification served to estimate nucleated cell counts. Method: immunoSEQ multiplex PCR; TCRdb's copy keeps in-frame clones and lacks some. That table gives V, J and clone size, and the DNA gave D and trimming. The sample includes over 65,000 clones, approximately 81% of them seen just once. V lost 3 bases to trimming and J lost 0 bases; unmatched junction nucleotides: 4. The CDR3 runs to 16 residues. Germline V lookup: CDR1 SGHRS, CDR2 YFSETQ. This clone was seen a single time. Material: peripheral blood. V usage is TRBV5-1 and J usage is TRBJ2-1; TRBD2 agrees at 9 bases. The receptor was derived from a man older than 75 with acute or convalescent COVID-19. The CDR3 loop reads CASSSSGTFSYNEQFF. For the CDR3, the DNA is TGCGCCAGCAGCTCTAGCGGGACGTTCTCCTACAATGAGCAGTTCTTC. The variable domain in full, with the rest retrieved from reference TRBV5-1 and TRBJ2-1, is KAGVTQTPRYLIKTRGQQVTLSCSPISGHRSVSWYQQTPGQGLQFLFEYFSETQRNKGNFPGRFSGRQFSNSRSEMNVSTLELGDSALYLCASSSSGTFSYNEQFFGPGTRLTVL.